The rows below give T cell receptor beta chains drawn from one sample of a study of T cell repertoires in cytomegalovirus infection. TCRdb recomputed calls from the reads with MiXCR, one row per CDR3 protein. In the table there are tens of thousands of distinct CDR3 sequences, 20% of which are singletons. No antigen has been assigned to these receptors. The specimen was CD8+ T cells from cultured PBMCs, collected from culture after CMV antigen stimulation. These receptors all come from a human donor in good health (CMV status not recorded). Some clones in this sample may be carry-over from other donors' samples. CDR3s include the opening cysteine and the closing phenylalanine or tryptophan. The D gene is left open where the match is weak. The size entry is marked missing in some rows and otherwise reads once, few, many or a size class.

cdr3_nt: TGTGCCAGCAGCTTAGCCCACCTCACCCGAGAGACCCAGTACTTC; cdr3_aa: CASSLAHLTRETQYF; cdr3_length: 15; j_call: TRBJ2-5; clone_size: once; d_call: .; v_call: TRBV7-2
cdr3_nt: TGTGCCAGCAGCTTCGCGGGGAGCACAGATACGCAGTATTTT; cdr3_aa: CASSFAGSTDTQYF; cdr3_length: 14; j_call: TRBJ2-3; clone_size: .; d_call: .; v_call: TRBV7-3
cdr3_nt: TGCGCCAGCAGCCAAGACCAGGGGGCGAAGACCCAGTACTTC; cdr3_aa: CASSQDQGAKTQYF; cdr3_length: 14; j_call: TRBJ2-5; clone_size: .; d_call: TRBD1; v_call: TRBV4-3
cdr3_nt: TGTGCCAGCAGTTGGGGGACAGGGGGATCCTACGAGCAGTACTTC; cdr3_aa: CASSWGTGGSYEQYF; cdr3_length: 15; j_call: TRBJ2-7; clone_size: few; d_call: TRBD1; v_call: TRBV6-1
cdr3_nt: TGTGCCAGCAGTTTGGGCGAGACTGAAGCTTTCTTT; cdr3_aa: CASSLGETEAFF; cdr3_length: 12; j_call: TRBJ1-1; clone_size: .; d_call: .; v_call: TRBV12-3/TRBV12-4
cdr3_nt: TGTGCCAGCAGCTCGACACAGGGGTTTCATCAGCCCCAGCATTTT; cdr3_aa: CASSSTQGFHQPQHF; cdr3_length: 15; j_call: TRBJ1-5; clone_size: few; d_call: TRBD1; v_call: TRBV5-8
cdr3_nt: TGTGCCAGCAGCCATACAGGGGGCTTTCACTCCTACGAGCAGTACTTC; cdr3_aa: CASSHTGGFHSYEQYF; cdr3_length: 16; j_call: TRBJ2-7; clone_size: .; d_call: TRBD1; v_call: TRBV7-6
cdr3_nt: TGTGCCAGCAGTGAAGAGTGGTTAACTGAAGCTTTCTTT; cdr3_aa: CASSEEWLTEAFF; cdr3_length: 13; j_call: TRBJ1-1; clone_size: .; d_call: .; v_call: TRBV25-1
cdr3_nt: TGCGCCAGCAGCCTAACCGGGACGAGCACAGATACGCAGTATTTT; cdr3_aa: CASSLTGTSTDTQYF; cdr3_length: 15; j_call: TRBJ2-3; clone_size: few; d_call: .; v_call: TRBV4-3
cdr3_nt: TGTGCTAGCAGCACCAGACAGGGGGCGGCTGAGACCCAGTACTTC; cdr3_aa: CASSTRQGAAETQYF; cdr3_length: 15; j_call: TRBJ2-5; clone_size: few; d_call: TRBD1; v_call: TRBV7-7
cdr3_nt: TGCAGCGTGGAAATAGCGGGCCACTACAATGAGCAGTTCTTC; cdr3_aa: CSVEIAGHYNEQFF; cdr3_length: 14; j_call: TRBJ2-1; clone_size: few; d_call: TRBD2; v_call: TRBV29-1
cdr3_nt: TGTGCCAGCAGTTACGGGGGGCCCGGCAATGAGCAGTTCTTC; cdr3_aa: CASSYGGPGNEQFF; cdr3_length: 14; j_call: TRBJ2-1; clone_size: .; d_call: .; v_call: TRBV6-6
cdr3_nt: TGTGCCAGCAGCTTAGCCCATATTGAGGAGGAGCAGTACTTC; cdr3_aa: CASSLAHIEEEQYF; cdr3_length: 14; j_call: TRBJ2-7; clone_size: few; d_call: .; v_call: TRBV7-8
cdr3_nt: TGTGCCAGCAAGCACAGGGCAAGCACAGATACGCAGTATTTT; cdr3_aa: CASKHRASTDTQYF; cdr3_length: 14; j_call: TRBJ2-3; clone_size: .; d_call: .; v_call: TRBV27
cdr3_nt: TGTGCCAGCAGGAGGGACAGACGTGGCACAGATACGCAGTATTTT; cdr3_aa: CASRRDRRGTDTQYF; cdr3_length: 15; j_call: TRBJ2-3; clone_size: .; d_call: TRBD1; v_call: TRBV6-1
cdr3_nt: TGTGCCAGCAGCCCCTTTCCGGGACAACCGAACGAAAATGAGCAGTTCTTC; cdr3_aa: CASSPFPGQPNENEQFF; cdr3_length: 17; j_call: TRBJ2-1; clone_size: .; d_call: .; v_call: TRBV7-2
cdr3_nt: TGTGCCAGCAGTCTAGGGACAGGGTACACTGAAGCTTTCTTT; cdr3_aa: CASSLGTGYTEAFF; cdr3_length: 14; j_call: TRBJ1-1; clone_size: .; d_call: TRBD1; v_call: TRBV12-3/TRBV12-4
cdr3_nt: TGTGCCAGCAGCTCCGAGGGTCCTGAAGCTTTCTTT; cdr3_aa: CASSSEGPEAFF; cdr3_length: 12; j_call: TRBJ1-1; clone_size: few; d_call: .; v_call: TRBV5-6
cdr3_nt: TGTGCCAGCAGCTTGGACAGGGGGCACTCTGGAAACACCATATATTTT; cdr3_aa: CASSLDRGHSGNTIYF; cdr3_length: 16; j_call: TRBJ1-3; clone_size: .; d_call: TRBD1; v_call: TRBV7-6
cdr3_nt: TGTGCCAGCAGGTTACGACACCTGAACACTGAAGCTTTCTTT; cdr3_aa: CASRLRHLNTEAFF; cdr3_length: 14; j_call: TRBJ1-1; clone_size: .; d_call: .; v_call: TRBV7-8
cdr3_nt: TGTGCCAGCAGTCCGACAGGAATCAATCAGCCCCAGCATTTT; cdr3_aa: CASSPTGINQPQHF; cdr3_length: 14; j_call: TRBJ1-5; clone_size: .; d_call: .; v_call: TRBV6-5
cdr3_nt: TGTGCCAGCTTTCAGGGACAGGGGGAAATCATCGGGGAGCTGTTTTTT; cdr3_aa: CASFQGQGEIIGELFF; cdr3_length: 16; j_call: TRBJ2-2; clone_size: .; d_call: TRBD1; v_call: TRBV12-3/TRBV12-4
cdr3_nt: TGTGCCAGCAGCTTTTTCCTGACACTTGGAGAGACCCAGTACTTC; cdr3_aa: CASSFFLTLGETQYF; cdr3_length: 15; j_call: TRBJ2-5; clone_size: few; d_call: .; v_call: TRBV11-2
cdr3_nt: TGTGCCAGCAGTGGGCCGGGGGGCCCCTACGAGCAGTACTTC; cdr3_aa: CASSGPGGPYEQYF; cdr3_length: 14; j_call: TRBJ2-7; clone_size: .; d_call: .; v_call: TRBV2
cdr3_nt: TGTGCCAGCAGCGCTGGGGGACAGTCGTCCACAGATACGCAGTATTTT; cdr3_aa: CASSAGGQSSTDTQYF; cdr3_length: 16; j_call: TRBJ2-3; clone_size: .; d_call: TRBD1; v_call: TRBV9
cdr3_nt: TGTGCCAGCAGTGACCTAGCCTCCTCCTACAATGAGCAGTTCTTC; cdr3_aa: CASSDLASSYNEQFF; cdr3_length: 15; j_call: TRBJ2-1; clone_size: .; d_call: .; v_call: TRBV6-1
cdr3_nt: TGTGCCACCATAGCGGGGGGGCCTGCAGATACGCAGTATTTT; cdr3_aa: CATIAGGPADTQYF; cdr3_length: 14; j_call: TRBJ2-3; clone_size: few; d_call: TRBD2; v_call: TRBV28
cdr3_nt: TGTGCCAGCAGCTCCCGCACCGGGGAGCTGTTTTTT; cdr3_aa: CASSSRTGELFF; cdr3_length: 12; j_call: TRBJ2-2; clone_size: .; d_call: .; v_call: TRBV7-9
cdr3_nt: TGTGCCAGCAGGGGGGACTTGGACTATAATTCACCCCTCCACTTT; cdr3_aa: CASRGDLDYNSPLHF; cdr3_length: 15; j_call: TRBJ1-6; clone_size: .; d_call: .; v_call: TRBV13
cdr3_nt: TGTGCCAGCAGTGAAGCGCGGACAGACAATCAGCCCCAGCATTTT; cdr3_aa: CASSEARTDNQPQHF; cdr3_length: 15; j_call: TRBJ1-5; clone_size: few; d_call: .; v_call: TRBV6-1